This T cell receptor (beta chain) was sequenced for a study of blood T cell repertoires in COVID-19. In the study overall: Samples taken during acute and convalescent COVID-19 were collected in the United States, Italy and Spain. PBMCs, B-cell-depleted T cells, or T cells provided the cDNA or gDNA that made up the material.

The germline V gene has CDR1 SGHTA and CDR2 FQGNSA. This CDR3 region has 18 residues. The V gene lost 4 bases and the J gene lost 0 bases, with 19 bases spanning the gap. Study processing details: It was from reference gene primer amplification that nucleated cell counts were estimated. Measured with immunoSEQ multiplex PCR; TCRdb has only the in-frame clones, and not every one. V and J calls and clone size are given by that table; D and trimming were obtained from the DNA. This table holds approximately 160,000 clones, approximately 73% found once. J is TRBJ2-4 and V is TRBV7-2; D ambiguous. Sequenced material: peripheral blood. The receptor was isolated from a woman aged 80 or over with acute or convalescent COVID-19. The chain's CDR3 is CASSSQVFQTLAKNIQYF. CDR3 DNA: TGTGCCAGCAGCTCGCAAGTTTTCCAAACTTTAGCCAAAAACATTCAGTACTTC.